This entry lists 18 T cell receptor beta chains sequenced from one sample in a study of blood T cell repertoires in COVID-19. The method was immunoSEQ multiplex PCR; TCRdb's version includes in-frame clones alone and lacks a portion of them. The sample contains 180,000 or so clones, roughly 82% of which appear only once. Sequenced sample: PBMCs or T cells enriched from blood (not recorded which). The source of these receptors is a man aged 45-60 years who had recovered from COVID-19.

The J gene is TRBJ1-6, the V gene TRBV6-2 or TRBV6-3, with 11 bases identical to TRBD1. V dropped 2 bases and J dropped 13; count of bases not matched to a gene: 1. Per germline, CDR1 MNHEY and CDR2 SVGEGT. CDR3 size: 13 residues. The CDR3, as DNA: TGTGCCAGCAGTTACGGGACAGGGGGGCCCCTCCACTTT. It is translated as CASSYGTGGPLHF.

This sequence joins TRBV2 and TRBJ2-5, with TRBD2 matching 9 bases. V lost 3 bases to trimming and J lost 7 bases; unmatched junction nucleotides: 6. The CDR3 contains 14 residues. The V gene's germline CDR1 is SNHLY and CDR2 FYNNEI. The CDR3 DNA reads as TGTGCCAGCAGTGACGGCAGCGGGGGGACGACCCAGTACTTC. This encodes CASSDGSGGTTQYF. Based on the CDR3 plus reference TRBV2 and TRBJ2-5, the full variable domain is EPEVTQTPSHQVTQMGQEVILRCVPISNHLYFYWYRQILGQKVEFLVSFYNNEISEKSEIFDDQFSVERPDGSNFTLKIRSTKLEDSAMYFCASSDGSGGTTQYFGPGTRLLVL.

The chain couples TRBV28 to TRBJ2-7; weak D call: TRBD1 (6 bases). The CDR3 length is 13 residues. CDR1 is MDHEN, CDR2 SYDVKM, per germline. V dropped 3 bases and J dropped 5 bases, with 11 bases sitting between them. CDR3 amino acids: CASSFTGLNEQYF. For the CDR3, the DNA is TGTGCCAGCAGTTTTACAGGGTTGAACGAGCAGTACTTC.

The J gene is TRBJ2-3, the V gene TRBV24-1, with 9 bases that match TRBD1. This CDR3 is built from 13 residues. Trimming took 10 bases from V and 0 from J; bases not matched to a gene: 1. Germline-derived CDR1 and CDR2 are KGHDR and SFDVKD. CDR3 nucleotide sequence: TGTGCCACGGGGACAGGGAGCACAGATACGCAGTATTTT. Translated, it gives CATGTGSTDTQYF.

The chain employs TRBV24-1 and TRBJ2-1; no firm D call. The V and J ends lost 6 bases and 7 bases respectively, with 15 bases between them. Looked up from germline, CDR1 is KGHDR and CDR2 is SFDVKD. The CDR3 consists of 14 residues. Written as DNA, the CDR3 is TGTGCCACCAGTCGCCTCCTTCCGAGGAATGAGCAGTTCTTC. Its translation is CATSRLLPRNEQFF.

This clone was found once. The chain is built from TRBV3-1 (or the pseudogene TRBV3-2) and TRBJ1-3, with 7 bases matching TRBD1. Germline V gene sequence: CDR1 LGHDT, CDR2 YNNKEL (reference sequence). V dropped 4 bases and J dropped 2; count of bases not matched to a gene: 8. This CDR3 is 16 amino acids long. CDR3 nucleotide sequence: TGTGCCAGCAGCCCGTTTAACAGGGGTACTGGAAACACCATATATTTT. It yields the protein CASSPFNRGTGNTIYF.

In this sample, this clone turned up once. This sequence joins TRBV7-9 and TRBJ1-4, with 7 bases aligning to TRBD1. The V and J ends lost 6 bases and 5 bases, in that order; junction bases with no gene match: 12. The CDR3 contains 16 residues. Germline V gives CDR1 SEHNR, CDR2 FQNEAQ (reference sequence). CDR3 sequence (DNA): TGTGCCAGCAGTCAATACCCGGGACAGATAAATGAAAAACTGTTTTTT. Its translation: CASSQYPGQINEKLFF.

J is TRBJ2-1 and V is TRBV11-3; 10 positions match TRBD1. Per germline, CDR1 SGHNT and CDR2 YENEEA. CDR3 length: 15 residues. With 0 bases clipped from V and 9 bases from J, the junction kept 5 bases outside the gene matches. The CDR3 DNA reads TGTGCCAGCAGCTTAGATACCGGGACAGGGGTTGAGCAGTTCTTC. Residues: CASSLDTGTGVEQFF.

V and J are TRBV7-9 and TRBJ1-2, with a possible D match to TRBD1 (6 bases). The CDR3 spans 14 residues. V was shortened by 4 bases and J by 7 bases, with 16 bases between the two germline ends. The germline gives CDR1 SEHNR, CDR2 FQNEAQ (reference sequence). Here the CDR3 DNA reads TGTGCCAGCAGCTCAGCACAGGGAATTCGTGGCTACACCTTC. Translating it yields CASSSAQGIRGYTF.

This clone occurred once. The chain joins TRBV4-1 to TRBJ2-7; 7 nucleotides agree with TRBD2. Per germline, CDR1 MGHRA and CDR2 YSYEKL. The CDR3 runs 15 residues. J lost 6 bases, V lost 5 bases, and 13 bases had no gene match. The CDR3 protein is CASSKTGTGGIEQYF. In nucleotides, the CDR3 is TGCGCCAGCAGCAAGACCGGGACGGGGGGTATCGAGCAGTACTTC.

This clone was found a few times. This rearrangement joins TRBV5-1 to TRBJ1-3, with D possibly matching TRBD1 (5 bases). CDR3 length equals 15 residues. V was trimmed by 4 bases and J by 0 bases, leaving 11 bases between them. Germline V lookup: CDR1 SGHRS, CDR2 YFSETQ. The CDR3 coding sequence is TGCGCCAGCAGCCAGGACACCTTCTCTGGAAACACCATATATTTT. It is translated as CASSQDTFSGNTIYF.

The J gene is TRBJ1-1, the V gene TRBV7-3; D may be TRBD1 (5 bases). The germline V and J ends were trimmed by 6 bases and 6 bases, with 17 bases remaining between them. Germline CDR1 SGHTA, CDR2 FQGTGA. This CDR3 comprises 14 residues. In nucleotides, the CDR3 is TGTGCCAGCAGTCGCGGAGGGGTTGGCTCTGAAGCTTTCTTT. As protein: CASSRGGVGSEAFF.

The chain joins TRBV11-2 to TRBJ2-6; perhaps TRBD1 as D (5 bases). Trimming shortened V by 5 bases and J by 0 bases, and 11 bases separated the two germline ends. The CDR3 extends over 16 amino acids. Germline CDR1 is SGHAT and CDR2 is FQNNGV. The DNA of the CDR3 is TGTGCCAGCAGCCCAGGGATCAACTCTGGGGCCAACGTCCTGACTTTC. Protein sequence: CASSPGINSGANVLTF.

V and J are TRBV5-6 and TRBJ2-2; possibly TRBD2 for D (6 bases). The V and J ends lost 0 bases and 5 bases respectively, with 11 bases between them. This CDR3 is built from 15 residues. Germline V gives CDR1 SGHDT, CDR2 YYEEEE. The DNA of the CDR3 is TGTGCCAGCAGCTTGGGCTTTCGGGGGACCGGGGAGCTGTTTTTT. It yields the protein CASSLGFRGTGELFF.

This chain joins TRBV6-1 and TRBJ2-7; 7 nucleotides align to TRBD1. Trimming removed 1 base from V and 5 bases from J; junction bases left unmatched: 14. The CDR3 has 17 residues. Germline V CDR1 and CDR2: MNHNS, SASEGT. The CDR3 loop reads CASSEEDVAGGQDEQYF. CDR3 nucleotide sequence: TGTGCCAGCAGTGAAGAAGATGTGGCAGGGGGACAAGACGAGCAGTACTTC.

The chain links TRBV27 to TRBJ2-7; TRBD1 matches at 11 bases. The CDR3 covers 15 residues. Per the germline V gene, CDR1 is MNHEY and CDR2 is SMNVEV (reference sequence). Unmatched junction bases numbered 6, after V lost 3 bases and J lost 5 bases. The CDR3 here is CASSFGAGQGDEQYF. Written as DNA, the CDR3 is TGTGCCAGCAGTTTTGGAGCGGGACAGGGGGACGAGCAGTACTTC.

This clone was picked up a small number of times. The rearrangement uses TRBV5-6 and TRBJ1-1; TRBD1 agrees at 8 bases. This CDR3 region has 14 residues. Germline CDR1 is SGHDT and CDR2 is YYEEEE. V was pared by 4 bases and J by 3 bases, with 5 bases of the junction left unmatched. The CDR3 coding sequence is TGTGCCAGCAGCCTCAGGGGGCGTTACACTGAAGCTTTCTTT. This gives the protein CASSLRGRYTEAFF.

CDR3 protein: CASSGTAQPQHF. The CDR3, as DNA: TGTGCCAGCAGTGGGACAGCCCAGCCCCAGCATTTT. The gene calls are TRBV2 and TRBJ1-5, with TRBD1 as a possible D gene (6 bases). Germline V lookup: CDR1 SNHLY, CDR2 FYNNEI. The CDR3 covers 12 residues. V lost 4 bases to trimming and J lost 7 bases, with 8 bases between them. Together with reference TRBV2 and TRBJ1-5, the CDR3 gives the full variable domain: EPEVTQTPSHQVTQMGQEVILRCVPISNHLYFYWYRQILGQKVEFLVSFYNNEISEKSEIFDDQFSVERPDGSNFTLKIRSTKLEDSAMYFCASSGTAQPQHFGDGTRLSIL.